These 7 T cell receptor beta chains were all obtained from the same sample, sequenced in a study of blood T cell repertoires in COVID-19. Generated by immunoSEQ multiplex PCR, the TCRdb table keeps only in-frame clones and is missing some. Of approximately 350,000 clones detected, about 93% appear once; the ten largest clones hold less than 3.5%. Input material: peripheral blood. All receptors come from a woman aged 18 to 35 who had recovered from COVID-19.

The chain uses TRBV19 and TRBJ2-1; D not certain. The V and J ends lost 6 bases and 4 bases respectively, with 10 bases between them. Germline loops: CDR1 LNHDA, CDR2 SQIVND (reference sequence). This CDR3 contains 13 residues. CDR3 sequence (DNA): TGTGCCAGTAGCGTTGCCGGGTACAATGAGCAGTTCTTC. Encoded protein: CASSVAGYNEQFF.

This rearrangement joins TRBV30 to TRBJ2-4; 8 bases map to TRBD1. The J segment lost 0 bases and the V segment lost 3 bases, leaving 19 bases of the junction unmatched. The CDR3 consists of 20 residues. The germline V gene encodes CDR1 GTSNPN and CDR2 SVGIG (reference sequence). The CDR3 protein is CAWSPRTGFTLDLAKNIQYF. In DNA, the CDR3 is TGTGCCTGGAGCCCGCGGACAGGGTTCACCCTCGATCTAGCCAAAAACATTCAGTACTTC.

This clone was found once. This chain connects TRBV3-1 (or the pseudogene TRBV3-2) to TRBJ2-7; 7 bases agree with TRBD2. J lost 4 bases, V lost 4 bases, and 7 bases had no gene match. Looked up from germline, CDR1 is LGHDT and CDR2 is YNNKEL (reference sequence). The length of the CDR3 is 14 residues. In DNA, the CDR3 is TGTGCCAGCAGCCTTCTCGGGCGGGAGTACGAGCAGTACGTC. It translates to CASSLLGREYEQYV.

V is TRBV2 and J is TRBJ1-2; 9 bases map to TRBD1. CDR1 SNHLY and CDR2 FYNNEI come from the germline V gene. The CDR3 totals 12 residues. After removal of 6 bases from V and 8 bases from J, the junction contained 4 bases not matched to a gene. CDR3 sequence (DNA): TGTGCCAGCAGGAGGGGACAGGGAGGCTACACCTTC. Residues: CASRRGQGGYTF.

The chain carries TRBV19 and TRBJ1-2, with TRBD1 matching over 7 bases. Germline assignment: CDR1 LNHDA and CDR2 SQIVND (reference sequence). The V and J ends lost 1 base and 8 bases, in that order; junction bases with no gene match: 10. This CDR3 spans 15 amino acids. The CDR3 sequence: CASSIVGGGRLGYTF. The CDR3 region has the DNA TGTGCCAGTAGTATAGTCGGAGGGGGCCGGTTAGGCTACACCTTC.

This clone appeared a single time. V usage is TRBV15 and J usage is TRBJ2-7; 8 nucleotides align to TRBD2. Germline CDR1 is LNHNV and CDR2 is YYDKDF (reference sequence). The CDR3 runs 16 residues. V shed 1 base, J shed 0 bases, and the junction held 5 bases outside the gene matches. The CDR3 DNA follows: TGTGCCACCAGCAGAGTTAGCGGGACCTCCTCCTACGAGCAGTACGTC. It translates to CATSRVSGTSSYEQYV.

This clone was counted once. The same CDR3 is also encoded by other DNA sequences in this sample. The chain employs TRBV6-2 or TRBV6-3 and TRBJ2-1, with D uncertain. The CDR3 totals 13 residues. The V and J ends lost 3 bases and 4 bases respectively, with 7 bases between them. Germline lookup yields CDR1 MNHEY and CDR2 SVGEGT. CDR3 amino acids: CASSYLLYNEQFF. In DNA form, the CDR3 reads TGTGCCAGCAGTTATTTACTTTACAATGAGCAGTTCTTC.